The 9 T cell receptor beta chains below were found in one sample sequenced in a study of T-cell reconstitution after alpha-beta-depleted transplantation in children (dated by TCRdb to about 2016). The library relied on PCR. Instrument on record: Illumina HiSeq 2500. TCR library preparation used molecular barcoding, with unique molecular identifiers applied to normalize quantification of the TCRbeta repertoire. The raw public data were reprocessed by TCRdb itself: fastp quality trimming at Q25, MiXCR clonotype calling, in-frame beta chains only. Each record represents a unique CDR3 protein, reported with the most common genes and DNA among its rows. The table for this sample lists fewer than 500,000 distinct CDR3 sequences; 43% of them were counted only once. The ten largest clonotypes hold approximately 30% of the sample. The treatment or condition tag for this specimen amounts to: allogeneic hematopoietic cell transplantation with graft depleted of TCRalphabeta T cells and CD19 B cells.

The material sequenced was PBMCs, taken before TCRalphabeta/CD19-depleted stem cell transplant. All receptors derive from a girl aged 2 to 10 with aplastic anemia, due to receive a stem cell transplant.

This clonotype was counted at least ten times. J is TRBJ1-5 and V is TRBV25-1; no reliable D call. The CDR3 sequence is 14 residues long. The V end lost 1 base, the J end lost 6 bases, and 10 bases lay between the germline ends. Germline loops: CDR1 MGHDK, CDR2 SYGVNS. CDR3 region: CASSESGMGQPQHF. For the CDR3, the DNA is TGTGCCAGCAGTGAATCGGGGATGGGTCAGCCCCAGCATTTT.

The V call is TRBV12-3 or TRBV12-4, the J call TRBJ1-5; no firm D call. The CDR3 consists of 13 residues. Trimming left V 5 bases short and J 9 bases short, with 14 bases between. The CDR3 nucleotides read TGTGCCAGCAGTGGACTAGATTGGACGCCCCAGCATTTT. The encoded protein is CASSGLDWTPQHF.

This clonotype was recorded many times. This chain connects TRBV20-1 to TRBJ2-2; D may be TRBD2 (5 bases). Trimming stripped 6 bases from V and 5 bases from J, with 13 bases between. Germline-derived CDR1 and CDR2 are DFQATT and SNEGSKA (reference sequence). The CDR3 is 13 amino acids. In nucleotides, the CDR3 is TGCAGTGCCTTAACGAGAGGGACCGGGGAGCTGTTTTTT. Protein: CSALTRGTGELFF.

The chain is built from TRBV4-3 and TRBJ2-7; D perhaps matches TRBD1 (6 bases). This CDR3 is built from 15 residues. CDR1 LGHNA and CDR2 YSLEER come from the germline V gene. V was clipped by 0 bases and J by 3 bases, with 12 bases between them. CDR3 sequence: CASSQEIRGGYEQYF. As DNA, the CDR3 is TGCGCCAGCAGCCAAGAAATCAGGGGCGGCTACGAGCAGTACTTC.

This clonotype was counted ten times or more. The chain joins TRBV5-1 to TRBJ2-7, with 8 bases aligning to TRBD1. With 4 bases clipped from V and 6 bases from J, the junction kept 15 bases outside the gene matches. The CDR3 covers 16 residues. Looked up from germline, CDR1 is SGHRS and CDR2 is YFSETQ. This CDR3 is CASSLGNRGKVTEQYF. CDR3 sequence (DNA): TGCGCCAGCAGCCTGGGAAACAGGGGGAAGGTAACCGAGCAGTACTTC.

CDR3 coding DNA: TGCGCCAGCAGCGTCCAGGGTCTCGACGAGCAGTACTTC. It yields the protein CASSVQGLDEQYF. The V gene is TRBV5-1, the J gene TRBJ2-7, with D maybe TRBD1 (5 bases). Germline V lookup: CDR1 SGHRS, CDR2 YFSETQ. CDR3 length: 13 residues. Trimming cost V 4 bases and J 5 bases, with 13 bases left between them.

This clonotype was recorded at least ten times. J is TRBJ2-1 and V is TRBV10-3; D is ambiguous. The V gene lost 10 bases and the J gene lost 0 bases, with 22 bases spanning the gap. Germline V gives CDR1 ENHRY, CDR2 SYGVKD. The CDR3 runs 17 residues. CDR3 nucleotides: TGTGCCACCTTCGCGGTGAAAGTCTTAAGCTCCTACAATGAGCAGTTCTTC. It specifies CATFAVKVLSSYNEQFF.

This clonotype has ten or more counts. The DNA of the CDR3 is TGTGCCACCAGTGATTTGGATCCAGGGCAGTCGAACACCGGGGAGCTGTTTTTT. It encodes CATSDLDPGQSNTGELFF. The V gene is TRBV24-1, the J gene TRBJ2-2, with D perhaps matching TRBD1 (5 bases). There are 18 residues in the CDR3. CDR1 and CDR2 from the germline V gene are KGHDR and SFDVKD. Trimming left V 0 bases short and J 0 bases short, with 13 bases between.

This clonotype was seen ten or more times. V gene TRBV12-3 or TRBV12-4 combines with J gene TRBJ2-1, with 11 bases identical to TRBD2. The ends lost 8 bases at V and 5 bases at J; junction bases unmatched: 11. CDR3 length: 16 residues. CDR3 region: CASPPPGLAVDNEQFF. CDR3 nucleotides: TGTGCCAGCCCGCCTCCGGGACTAGCGGTGGACAATGAGCAGTTCTTC.